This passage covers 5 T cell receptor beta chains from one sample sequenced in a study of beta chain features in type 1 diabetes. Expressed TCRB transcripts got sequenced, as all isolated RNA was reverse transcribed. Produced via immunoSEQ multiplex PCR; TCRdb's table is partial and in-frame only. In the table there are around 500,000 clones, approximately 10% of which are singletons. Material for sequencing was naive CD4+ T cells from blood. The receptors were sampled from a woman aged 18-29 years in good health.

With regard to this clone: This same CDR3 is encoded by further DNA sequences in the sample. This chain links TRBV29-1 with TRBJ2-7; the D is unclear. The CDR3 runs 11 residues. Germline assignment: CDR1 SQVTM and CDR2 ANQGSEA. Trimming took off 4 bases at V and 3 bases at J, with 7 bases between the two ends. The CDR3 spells CSVVGVYEQYF. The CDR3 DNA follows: TGCAGCGTTGTTGGGGTCTACGAGCAGTACTTC.

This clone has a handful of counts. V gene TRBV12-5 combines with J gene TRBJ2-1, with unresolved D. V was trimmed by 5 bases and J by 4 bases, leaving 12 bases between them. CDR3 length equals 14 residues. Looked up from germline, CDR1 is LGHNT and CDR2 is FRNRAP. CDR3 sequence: CASGRGRSYNEQFF. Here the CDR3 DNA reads TGTGCTAGTGGTAGAGGACGGTCATACAATGAGCAGTTCTTC.

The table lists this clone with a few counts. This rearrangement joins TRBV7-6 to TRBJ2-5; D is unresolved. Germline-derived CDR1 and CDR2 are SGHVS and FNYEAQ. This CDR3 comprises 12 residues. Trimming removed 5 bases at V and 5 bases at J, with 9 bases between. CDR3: CASSHGRETQYF. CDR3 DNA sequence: TGTGCCAGCAGCCACGGCCGGGAGACCCAGTACTTC.

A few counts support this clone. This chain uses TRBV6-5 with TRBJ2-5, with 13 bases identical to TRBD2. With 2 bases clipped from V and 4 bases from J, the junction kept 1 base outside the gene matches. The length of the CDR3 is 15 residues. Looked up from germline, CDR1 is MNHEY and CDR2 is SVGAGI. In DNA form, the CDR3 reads TGTGCCAGCAGTTACGGGACTAGCGGGGTAGAGACCCAGTACTTC. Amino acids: CASSYGTSGVETQYF.

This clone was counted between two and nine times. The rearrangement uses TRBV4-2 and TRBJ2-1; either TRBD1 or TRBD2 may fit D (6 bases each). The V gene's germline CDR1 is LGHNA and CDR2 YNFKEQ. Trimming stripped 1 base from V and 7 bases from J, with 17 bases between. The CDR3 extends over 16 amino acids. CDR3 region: CASSQVGAVGGNEQFF. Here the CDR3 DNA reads TGTGCCAGCAGCCAAGTGGGGGCGGTTGGAGGGAATGAGCAGTTCTTC.